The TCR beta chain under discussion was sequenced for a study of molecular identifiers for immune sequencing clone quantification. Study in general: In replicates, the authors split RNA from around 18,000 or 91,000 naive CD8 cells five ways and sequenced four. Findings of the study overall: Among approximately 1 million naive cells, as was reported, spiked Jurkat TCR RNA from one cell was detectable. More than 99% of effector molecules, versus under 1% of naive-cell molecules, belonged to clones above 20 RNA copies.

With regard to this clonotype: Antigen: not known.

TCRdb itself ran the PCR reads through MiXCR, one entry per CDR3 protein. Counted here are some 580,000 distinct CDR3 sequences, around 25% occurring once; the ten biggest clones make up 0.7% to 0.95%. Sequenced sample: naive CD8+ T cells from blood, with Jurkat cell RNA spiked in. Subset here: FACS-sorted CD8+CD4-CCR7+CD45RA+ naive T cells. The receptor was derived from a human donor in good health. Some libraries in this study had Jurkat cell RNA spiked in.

The CDR3 coding sequence is TGTGCCAGTAGTTACGGGGGCCGCAGCAATCAGCCCCAGCATTTT. Its protein is CASSYGGRSNQPQHF. This chain links TRBV19 with TRBJ1-5; a weak D match, TRBD1 (6 bases). CDR1 and CDR2 from the germline V gene are LNHDA and SQIVND (reference sequence). The germline V and J ends were trimmed by 5 bases and 1 base, with 12 bases remaining between them. The CDR3 consists of 15 residues.